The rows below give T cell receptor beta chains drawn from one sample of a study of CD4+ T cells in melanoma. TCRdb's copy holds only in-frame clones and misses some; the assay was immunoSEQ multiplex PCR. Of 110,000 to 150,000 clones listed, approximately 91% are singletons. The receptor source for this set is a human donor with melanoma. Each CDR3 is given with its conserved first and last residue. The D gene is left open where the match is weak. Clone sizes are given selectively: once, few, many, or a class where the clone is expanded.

CDR3nt: TGTGCCAGCAGCTTAAAGCGGGGGGCTGACAATGAGCAGTTCTTC
CDR3aa: CASSLKRGADNEQFF
v_gene: TRBV11-2
j_gene: TRBJ2-1
d_gene: TRBD2
abundance: once
len: 15

CDR3nt: TGCAGCGTTGGCCCGGGGGTCAATCAGCCCCAGCATTTT
CDR3aa: CSVGPGVNQPQHF
v_gene: TRBV29-1
j_gene: TRBJ1-5
d_gene: -
abundance: -
len: 13

CDR3nt: TGTGCCAGCAGCCGAGACAGGAACACTGAAGCTTTCTTT
CDR3aa: CASSRDRNTEAFF
v_gene: TRBV7-9
j_gene: TRBJ1-1
d_gene: -
abundance: -
len: 13

CDR3nt: TGTGCCAGCAGTCCAGGAGGAGTAGCTAGTGCCTACGAGCAGTACTTC
CDR3aa: CASSPGGVASAYEQYF
v_gene: TRBV28
j_gene: TRBJ2-7
d_gene: -
abundance: few
len: 16

CDR3nt: TGTGCCAGCAGCTTCCAGGGTGGTTCACCCCTCCACTTT
CDR3aa: CASSFQGGSPLHF
v_gene: TRBV7-2
j_gene: TRBJ1-6
d_gene: -
abundance: -
len: 13

CDR3nt: TGTGCCAGCAGTTCCAGGGGTTTCACTGAAGCTTTCTTT
CDR3aa: CASSSRGFTEAFF
v_gene: TRBV6-5
j_gene: TRBJ1-1
d_gene: -
abundance: -
len: 13

CDR3nt: TGTGCCAGCAGCCTAGGAATCACCGGGGAGCTGTTTTTT
CDR3aa: CASSLGITGELFF
v_gene: TRBV27
j_gene: TRBJ2-2
d_gene: -
abundance: -
len: 13

CDR3nt: TGTGCCAGCAGCCATTTCCAGGGATTAACAGCCTACAATGAGCAGTTCTTC
CDR3aa: CASSHFQGLTAYNEQFF
v_gene: TRBV14
j_gene: TRBJ2-1
d_gene: -
abundance: -
len: 17

CDR3nt: TGCAGCGTTGAAGATCATCGCCGGGGGGGAGACAATGAGCAGTTCTTC
CDR3aa: CSVEDHRRGGDNEQFF
v_gene: TRBV29-1
j_gene: TRBJ2-1
d_gene: TRBD2
abundance: -
len: 16

CDR3nt: TGCAGCGTTCGGGACAGGGGCAATTCACCCCTCCACTTT
CDR3aa: CSVRDRGNSPLHF
v_gene: TRBV29-1
j_gene: TRBJ1-6
d_gene: TRBD1
abundance: -
len: 13

CDR3nt: TGTGCCAGCAGTCTACTGGGGACAGGGAAAGAAAAACTGTTTTTT
CDR3aa: CASSLLGTGKEKLFF
v_gene: TRBV27
j_gene: TRBJ1-4
d_gene: TRBD1
abundance: -
len: 15

CDR3nt: TGTGCCAGCAGCTTGGCTCAGGGTACGGGGTTTGGCTACACCTTC
CDR3aa: CASSLAQGTGFGYTF
v_gene: TRBV5-6
j_gene: TRBJ1-2
d_gene: -
abundance: -
len: 15

CDR3nt: TGTGCCAGCAGCTTAGAATCTAGCTGGGACAGGGGGCTTGAGCAGTACTTC
CDR3aa: CASSLESSWDRGLEQYF
v_gene: TRBV7-6
j_gene: TRBJ2-7
d_gene: TRBD1
abundance: -
len: 17

CDR3nt: TGTGCCAGCACTTCGACAGGGATCCACGAGCAGTACTTC
CDR3aa: CASTSTGIHEQYF
v_gene: TRBV6-4
j_gene: TRBJ2-7
d_gene: TRBD1
abundance: -
len: 13

CDR3nt: TGTGCCAGCAGCAGGAAAACGGTGGGCTATGGCTACACCTTC
CDR3aa: CASSRKTVGYGYTF
v_gene: TRBV5-6
j_gene: TRBJ1-2
d_gene: -
abundance: -
len: 14

CDR3nt: TGTGCCAGCAGCTTGGCCAGGGGGCAAGTGAACACTGAAGCTTTCTTT
CDR3aa: CASSLARGQVNTEAFF
v_gene: TRBV5-8
j_gene: TRBJ1-1
d_gene: TRBD1
abundance: -
len: 16

CDR3nt: TGTGCCAGCAGCTTAGGCCTAGACTATGGCTACACCTTC
CDR3aa: CASSLGLDYGYTF
v_gene: TRBV11-1
j_gene: TRBJ1-2
d_gene: -
abundance: -
len: 13

CDR3nt: TGTGCTAGCAGCTACCGACTAGGTCCCACAGATACGCAGTATTTT
CDR3aa: CASSYRLGPTDTQYF
v_gene: TRBV7-7
j_gene: TRBJ2-3
d_gene: -
abundance: -
len: 15

CDR3nt: TGTGCCAGCAGCCGTCCAGGGTCGCTGACAGATACGCAGTATTTT
CDR3aa: CASSRPGSLTDTQYF
v_gene: TRBV27
j_gene: TRBJ2-3
d_gene: -
abundance: -
len: 15

CDR3nt: TGCGCCAGCAGTGAAGTTCTGTACGAGCAGTACTTC
CDR3aa: CASSEVLYEQYF
v_gene: TRBV10-2
j_gene: TRBJ2-7
d_gene: -
abundance: -
len: 12

CDR3nt: TGTGCCAGTAGTGCGACGACAGGGGACAATCAGCCCCAGCATTTT
CDR3aa: CASSATTGDNQPQHF
v_gene: TRBV19
j_gene: TRBJ1-5
d_gene: TRBD1
abundance: -
len: 15

CDR3nt: TGTGCCAGCAGCTTGGGGGGCGGGGGCCACTACAATGAGCAGTTCTTC
CDR3aa: CASSLGGGGHYNEQFF
v_gene: TRBV5-4
j_gene: TRBJ2-1
d_gene: -
abundance: -
len: 16

CDR3nt: TGCGCCAGCAGCTTGGGAGGGACAGGCTTACAAGAGACCCAGTACTTC
CDR3aa: CASSLGGTGLQETQYF
v_gene: TRBV5-1
j_gene: TRBJ2-5
d_gene: TRBD1
abundance: -
len: 16

CDR3nt: TGTGCCATCAAAGGGACGTCCTCTGGAAACACCATATATTTT
CDR3aa: CAIKGTSSGNTIYF
v_gene: TRBV10-3
j_gene: TRBJ1-3
d_gene: -
abundance: -
len: 14

CDR3nt: TGTGCTAGTGGTCCCCGGGGAGGGTCAGGGCAGCCCCAGCATTTT
CDR3aa: CASGPRGGSGQPQHF
v_gene: TRBV12-5
j_gene: TRBJ1-5
d_gene: -
abundance: -
len: 15

CDR3nt: TGCGCCAGCAGCTCACTGGGACAACTAGCTGAAGCTTTCTTT
CDR3aa: CASSSLGQLAEAFF
v_gene: TRBV5-1
j_gene: TRBJ1-1
d_gene: -
abundance: -
len: 14

CDR3nt: TGTGCCTGGCTCACAGGGAAGGCGTCTACTAACTATGGCTACACCTTC
CDR3aa: CAWLTGKASTNYGYTF
v_gene: TRBV30
j_gene: TRBJ1-2
d_gene: -
abundance: -
len: 16

CDR3nt: TGCGCCAGCAGCTTTGGACAGGGATATAACACAGATACGCAGTATTTT
CDR3aa: CASSFGQGYNTDTQYF
v_gene: TRBV10-2
j_gene: TRBJ2-3
d_gene: TRBD1
abundance: -
len: 16

CDR3nt: TGTGCCAGCAGCTTAGGGCTGCCGTTCGGGACCCAGTACTTC
CDR3aa: CASSLGLPFGTQYF
v_gene: TRBV11-2
j_gene: TRBJ2-5
d_gene: -
abundance: -
len: 14

CDR3nt: TGTGCCAGCAGTGAAGTCTACGCATGGTTCTTC
CDR3aa: CASSEVYAWFF
v_gene: TRBV25-1
j_gene: TRBJ2-1
d_gene: -
abundance: -
len: 11

CDR3nt: TGTGCCAGCAGCCAGACTAGCGCGGCCAACACCGGGGAGCTGTTTTTT
CDR3aa: CASSQTSAANTGELFF
v_gene: TRBV7-7
j_gene: TRBJ2-2
d_gene: TRBD2
abundance: -
len: 16

CDR3nt: TGCGCCAGCAGCCCCGACGGAACACGGAATCAGCCCCAGCATTTT
CDR3aa: CASSPDGTRNQPQHF
v_gene: TRBV5-1
j_gene: TRBJ1-5
d_gene: -
abundance: -
len: 15

CDR3nt: TGTGCCAGCAGCCGACAGGGTTGGGGCGAGCAGTACTTC
CDR3aa: CASSRQGWGEQYF
v_gene: TRBV6-5
j_gene: TRBJ2-7
d_gene: TRBD1
abundance: -
len: 13

CDR3nt: TGTGCCAGCAGCTTGGGACTGCAGAACACTGAAGCTTTCTTT
CDR3aa: CASSLGLQNTEAFF
v_gene: TRBV5-4
j_gene: TRBJ1-1
d_gene: -
abundance: few
len: 14

CDR3nt: TGTGCCAGCAGTGTTGTTCCGGGAATTAATTCACCCCTCCACTTT
CDR3aa: CASSVVPGINSPLHF
v_gene: TRBV2
j_gene: TRBJ1-6
d_gene: -
abundance: -
len: 15

CDR3nt: TGCGCCAGCAGCTTGGCCCTGGCGGGGGATACAGATACGCAGTATTTT
CDR3aa: CASSLALAGDTDTQYF
v_gene: TRBV5-1
j_gene: TRBJ2-3
d_gene: TRBD2
abundance: -
len: 16

CDR3nt: TGTGCCAGCAGCTTTGGAGGCAGGGGGGTTGGCACCATATATTTT
CDR3aa: CASSFGGRGVGTIYF
v_gene: TRBV13
j_gene: TRBJ1-3
d_gene: TRBD1
abundance: -
len: 15

CDR3nt: TGTGCCAGCAGTTATCCCCAGGGGCCGGATGAAAAACTGTTTTTT
CDR3aa: CASSYPQGPDEKLFF
v_gene: TRBV6-6
j_gene: TRBJ1-4
d_gene: -
abundance: -
len: 15

CDR3nt: TGTGCCAGCGGGTTAGGGGGGGCGGCCGGGAATGAGCAGTTCTTC
CDR3aa: CASGLGGAAGNEQFF
v_gene: TRBV2
j_gene: TRBJ2-1
d_gene: -
abundance: -
len: 15

CDR3nt: TGTGCCAGCAGCGAGGGACAGCCCCCCACCGGGGAGCTGTTTTTT
CDR3aa: CASSEGQPPTGELFF
v_gene: TRBV9
j_gene: TRBJ2-2
d_gene: TRBD1
abundance: -
len: 15

CDR3nt: TGTGCCAGCGCTCGCGTGGGCGGAGGGGTAACTGAAGCTTTCTTT
CDR3aa: CASARVGGGVTEAFF
v_gene: TRBV6-1
j_gene: TRBJ1-1
d_gene: -
abundance: -
len: 15

CDR3nt: TGTGCCTGGAGCGACGGACTAGCGGGGGGTCAAGAGACCCAGTACTTC
CDR3aa: CAWSDGLAGGQETQYF
v_gene: TRBV30
j_gene: TRBJ2-5
d_gene: TRBD2
abundance: -
len: 16

CDR3nt: TGTGCCAGCAGCCCGGACAGGGAGTCACCCCTCCACTTT
CDR3aa: CASSPDRESPLHF
v_gene: TRBV9
j_gene: TRBJ1-6
d_gene: TRBD1
abundance: once
len: 13

CDR3nt: TGTGCCAGCAGCTTAGCGGTCGGGGGGGGTTCAGGGGCCAACGTCCTGACTTTC
CDR3aa: CASSLAVGGGSGANVLTF
v_gene: TRBV7-9
j_gene: TRBJ2-6
d_gene: TRBD2
abundance: -
len: 18